These T cell receptor beta chains were read from a single sample in a study of cytomegalovirus exposure and HLA in healthy donors. The assay was immunoSEQ multiplex PCR, and TCRdb's table has in-frame clones only and misses some. The sample consists of 110,000 or so clones, approximately 8% of them appearing once. Material: PBMCs. These receptors were taken from a woman aged 40 to 50 in good health and CMV-seropositive. Each CDR3 is given without its conserved first and last residue.

v_call cdr3_aa
TRBV14 ASSQTGVTYNEQF
TRBV6-4 ASNGQYEAF
TRBV5-1 ASSLTGSRDLDTEAF
TRBV7-9 ASSPIAHYQY
TRBV5-4 ASSPREGGFAEAF
TRBV9 ASSVQGARETQY
TRBV5-4 ASSLAGGKTNEQF
TRBV9 ASSASRARSSYNSPLH
TRBV29-1 SVARTGGWTEAF
TRBV19 ASSSGQGGSRQY